This TCR beta chain is from a study of blood T cells in healthy people across ages (dated by TCRdb to the mid-2010s). Background for the entire study: Template switching captured roughly one uniquely barcoded TCR beta cDNA molecule per two T cells in model experiments. The donors were split into four age groups: young (average 16 years), middle-aged (roughly 42), aged (around 67) and long-lived (under 90). Donors of different ages were randomly distributed across sequencing lanes to avoid experimental bias. Age-related changes in TCR beta repertoire diversity were measured in the study by deep sequencing normalized with unique cDNA molecular identifiers. Two additional independent replicas of 1 million unique cDNA reads from the same blood draw were analyzed for two donors (one aged 18 to 29 and one aged 80 or older).

There are 11 amino acids in the CDR3, from cysteine to phenylalanine inclusive. The entry retains the CDR3 DNA only, 33 bases that are in frame from base 1. The junction shows trimming of 0 bases on V and 12 bases on J, plus 7 bases between the germline ends. In the germline V gene, CDR1 corresponds to SGHRS and CDR2 to YFSETQ. Libraries were constructed by 5' RACE. Sequenced on an Illumina HiSeq 2500. A second PCR of roughly 6 to 11 cycles was performed with a sample-barcoded 5' primer and a J-beta primer mix. Each TCR beta cDNA molecule received a unique molecular identifier from a template-switch 5' adaptor carrying 12 random nucleotides. Each sample yielded at least 3 million CDR3-containing paired-end reads. All of the RNA was converted into first-strand cDNA using the Mint cDNA synthesis kit, with a TRBC-specific oligonucleotide serving as the primer. Following uracil-DNA glycosylase treatment, all cDNA underwent a first 18-cycle PCR with the universal primers M1SS and BC2_uni_R. Per the original workflow: Each sample was normalized by randomly selecting 1 million high-quality reads, each carrying a distinct molecular identifier. Reads sharing molecular identifiers were discarded rather than binned into consensus sequences. MiTCR, run with a Q25 quality threshold and the strictest error-elimination algorithm, handled CDR3 identification, clonotype clustering and error correction. A nonparametric unseen species model using Euler transformation provided a lower-bound estimate of total TCR beta diversity. TCRdb reprocessing: public reads trimmed at Q25 with fastp, clones called with MiXCR, in-frame beta chains kept. Entries are consolidated by CDR3 protein sequence, retaining the most common genes and DNA. The V and J calls reflect TCRdb's pipeline rather than the authors' work. For this sample there are 650,000 to 700,000 distinct CDR3 sequences; 52% appear just once. 13% of the sample belongs to the ten largest clones.

Study-wide findings and limitations: The long-lived group showed more naive CD4+ T cells, fewer expanded clones and increased TCR diversity than the aged group, suggesting age selection. Because profiling used bulk unsorted PBMCs, naive and antigen-experienced compartments could not be compared conclusively. The CMV infection status of donors was not known, potentially confounding age-related changes in expanded clonotypes. Estimates of total diversity from one million sequenced T cells were regarded as lower bounds and underestimates. A strong correlation was found between observed TCR beta diversity and the percentage of naive T cells measured by flow cytometry. As age increased, observed TCR beta diversity per million T cells dropped in a roughly linear way, and a significant reduction was already evident by age approximately 40.

As concerns this clonotype: Its antigen is currently not known. Base qualities are not at hand, and no much larger clone is one base apart.

The donors were 40 or so Caucasian individuals from Russia, aged 6 to 90 years, who were systemically healthy. Ten milliliters of peripheral blood were drawn from each donor into EDTA-treated Vacutainer tubes. Ficoll-Paque density-gradient centrifugation was used to isolate PBMCs, with at least 6.5 million per sample. Total RNA, at least 6 micrograms per sample, was extracted from PBMCs with Trizol reagent. Naive CD45RAhigh/CD27high T cell percentages were measured by flow cytometry on a PBMC aliquot from every donor. Specimen: blood. The chain couples TRBV5-1 to TRBJ2-1; the D gene cannot be named for sure. The clonotype was recovered from a woman of 80 years or more in good health. CDR3 protein: CASSLGAVQFF. Here is the DNA: TGCGCCAGCAGCTTGGGGGCCGTGCAGTTCTTC.